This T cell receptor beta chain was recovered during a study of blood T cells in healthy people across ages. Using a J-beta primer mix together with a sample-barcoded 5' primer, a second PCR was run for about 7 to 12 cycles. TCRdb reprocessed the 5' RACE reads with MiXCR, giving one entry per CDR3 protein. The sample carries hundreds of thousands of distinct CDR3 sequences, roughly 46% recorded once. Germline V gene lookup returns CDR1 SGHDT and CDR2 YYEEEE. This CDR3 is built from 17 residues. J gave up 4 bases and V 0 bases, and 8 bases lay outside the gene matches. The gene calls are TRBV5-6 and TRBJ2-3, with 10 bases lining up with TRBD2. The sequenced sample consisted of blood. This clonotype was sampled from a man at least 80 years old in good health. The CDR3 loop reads CASSLGATSGVADTQYF. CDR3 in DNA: TGTGCCAGCAGCTTGGGCGCTACTAGCGGGGTGGCAGATACGCAGTATTTT.